A selection of T cell receptor beta chains follows, all from one sample in a study of shared clonotypes between healthy human individuals. Using immunoSEQ multiplex PCR, the repertoire was profiled, and TCRdb retains in-frame clones only, with some absent. The sample yields some 120,000 clones, 68% seen once. Sequenced sample: memory CD8+ T cells sorted from blood. These receptors were obtained from a woman aged 30 to 39 in good health. CDR3s include the opening cysteine and the closing phenylalanine or tryptophan. A D gene is named only where the DNA matches it firmly. Rows give clone size only sometimes, using once, few, many, or a class for an expanded clone.

clone_size	v_call	d_call	j_call	cdr3_aa	cdr3_nt
.	TRBV30	TRBD2	TRBJ2-1	CAWSIGTSGYNEQFF	TGTGCCTGGAGTATCGGGACTAGCGGTTACAATGAGCAGTTCTTC
many	TRBV7-9	TRBD1	TRBJ1-1	CASSPLWTGVNTEAFF	TGTGCCAGCAGCCCCCTCTGGACAGGAGTGAACACTGAAGCTTTCTTT
.	TRBV29-1	.	TRBJ2-7	CSAKYRDGIFYEQYF	TGCAGCGCCAAATACCGGGACGGAATATTCTACGAGCAGTACTTC
.	TRBV7-9	TRBD2	TRBJ2-1	CASSEGGPSSGRAWDEQFF	TGTGCCAGCAGCGAGGGGGGACCATCGAGCGGGAGGGCCTGGGATGAGCAGTTCTTC
.	TRBV5-4	.	TRBJ2-7	CASSLGSSYEQYF	TGTGCCAGCAGCTTGGGATCATCCTACGAGCAGTACTTC
.	TRBV28	TRBD1	TRBJ2-1	CASSLTITGQRFF	TGTGCCAGCAGTTTGACTATTACGGGACAGCGGTTCTTC
.	TRBV7-2	.	TRBJ2-2	CASSLRSSTGELFF	TGTGCCAGCAGCTTAAGATCGAGCACCGGGGAGCTGTTTTTT
many	TRBV29-1	.	TRBJ1-1	CSVEQGNTEAFF	TGCAGCGTTGAACAGGGAAACACTGAAGCTTTCTTT
.	TRBV19	.	TRBJ1-2	CASSIDGASYGYTF	TGTGCCAGTAGTATCGACGGGGCTAGCTATGGCTACACCTTC
.	TRBV28	.	TRBJ1-4	CASSHDSGLGNEKLFF	TGTGCCAGCAGCCATGACTCAGGGCTTGGTAATGAAAAACTGTTTTTT
many	TRBV25-1	.	TRBJ2-2	CASSRGPGTGITGELFF	TGTGCCAGCAGTAGGGGCCCCGGGACTGGCATAACCGGGGAGCTGTTTTTT
.	TRBV15	TRBD2	TRBJ2-7	CATSRGLSGSGEQYF	TGTGCCACCAGCAGAGGACTAAGCGGGAGCGGCGAGCAGTACTTC
.	TRBV28	.	TRBJ2-5	CASSLFGETQYF	TGTGCCAGCAGTTTATTTGGGGAGACCCAGTACTTC
.	TRBV5-4	TRBD2	TRBJ2-1	CASSGREGYNEQFF	TGTGCCAGCAGCGGGCGGGAGGGGTACAATGAGCAGTTCTTC
few	TRBV25-1	.	TRBJ1-2	CASSEVNTPNYGYTF	TGTGCCAGCAGTGAGGTCAACACCCCTAACTATGGCTACACCTTC
.	TRBV20-1	.	TRBJ1-2	CSARGEYGYTF	TGCAGTGCTAGAGGCGAGTATGGCTACACCTTC
few	TRBV2	.	TRBJ1-3	CASSIRANTIYF	TGTGCCAGCAGCATCAGGGCGAACACCATATATTTT
.	TRBV6-4	.	TRBJ2-3	CASSTSTVSDTQYF	TGTGCCAGCAGTACTAGCACAGTATCCGATACGCAGTATTTT
few	TRBV28	.	TRBJ2-3	CASSFVAGTDTQYF	TGTGCCAGCAGTTTTGTAGCGGGCACAGATACGCAGTATTTT
.	TRBV7-2	.	TRBJ2-3	CASSSLDYSNPHGADTQYF	TGTGCCAGCAGCTCTTTGGACTACTCCAATCCACACGGCGCAGATACGCAGTATTTT
few	TRBV5-6	.	TRBJ1-2	CASSLGGFDGYTF	TGTGCCAGCAGCTTGGGGGGTTTCGATGGCTACACCTTC
.	TRBV19	.	TRBJ2-1	CASSMRAGNEQFF	TGTGCCAGTAGTATGAGGGCAGGGAATGAGCAGTTCTTC
many	TRBV5-4	.	TRBJ2-3	CASSLLTWTADTQYF	TGTGCCAGCAGCTTGTTGACCTGGACAGCAGATACGCAGTATTTT
.	TRBV5-5	TRBD1	TRBJ2-7	CASSYRDRSYEQYF	TGTGCCAGCAGCTATCGGGACAGGTCCTACGAGCAGTACTTC
many	TRBV5-5	TRBD1	TRBJ1-5	CASSSTGSGNQPQHF	TGTGCCAGCAGCTCGACAGGGTCAGGCAATCAGCCCCAGCATTTT
.	TRBV7-9	TRBD2	TRBJ2-1	CASSQRLAGGNEQFF	TGTGCCAGCAGCCAGCGACTAGCGGGAGGGAATGAGCAGTTCTTC
.	TRBV13	.	TRBJ2-2	CASRTRGKGYTGELFF	TGTGCCAGCAGGACCCGGGGAAAAGGGTACACCGGGGAGCTGTTTTTT
.	TRBV21-1	.	TRBJ2-7	CASSRQTPTYEQYF	TGTGCCAGCAGCCGACAGACCCCTACTTACGAGCAGTACTTC
.	TRBV28	TRBD2	TRBJ2-1	CASSFIRGSGQLAGGLSNEQFF	TGTGCCAGCAGTTTTATTCGAGGGAGTGGTCAGCTAGCGGGAGGTCTATCAAATGAGCAGTTCTTC
.	TRBV5-4	.	TRBJ2-3	CASSLDRSVRDTQYF	TGTGCCAGCAGCTTGGACAGGAGCGTTCGGGATACGCAGTATTTT
.	TRBV6-1	.	TRBJ2-5	CASSEGATGAETQYF	TGTGCCAGCAGTGAAGGGGCCACGGGGGCAGAGACCCAGTACTTC
.	TRBV28	.	TRBJ2-7	CASSLTPDSSYEQYF	TGTGCCAGCAGCCTAACCCCGGACAGCTCCTACGAGCAGTACTTC
.	TRBV7-3	.	TRBJ2-7	CASSLSGSPEQYF	TGTGCCAGCAGCCTCTCGGGGAGCCCCGAGCAGTACTTC
.	TRBV25-1	TRBD2	TRBJ2-7	CASTPGASGRATYEQYF	TGTGCCAGCACCCCGGGGGCCAGCGGGAGGGCCACCTACGAGCAGTACTTC
.	TRBV6-4	TRBD1	TRBJ2-7	CASSDKGQVLYEQYF	TGTGCCAGCAGTGACAAGGGACAGGTCCTCTACGAGCAGTACTTC
.	TRBV10-3	TRBD2	TRBJ2-7	CAISERRRLAGSHEQYF	TGTGCCATCAGTGAGCGACGTAGACTAGCGGGAAGTCACGAGCAGTACTTC
.	TRBV7-3	.	TRBJ1-1	CASSYSKSTEAFF	TGTGCCAGCAGCTACTCCAAGAGCACTGAAGCTTTCTTT